This T cell receptor (beta chain) was captured in a study of blood T cells in healthy people across ages. Germline CDR1 LGHNA, CDR2 YSLEER. The CDR3 is made up of 15 amino acids. Concerning this clonotype itself: The junction differs from germline at one of its ends, possibly a read error.

Sample-barcoded 5' priming and a J-beta primer mix drove a second PCR of about 6 to 12 cycles. TCRdb independently ran MiXCR on the 5' RACE reads; one entry per CDR3 protein. The table has hundreds of thousands of distinct CDR3 sequences, around 24% seen once. These data also featured in a second study, about T cells of mothers and their children. That report notes: Mothers and children who were related shared slightly more overlap than unrelated pairs, but not significantly more.

The material sequenced was blood. The chain couples TRBV4-3 to TRBJ2-2; the D is unclear. This sequence was found in a boy under 18 in good health. As DNA, the CDR3 is TGCGCCGGCAGCCAAGGATCCCCGAACACCGGGGAGCTGTTTTTT. Translating it yields CAGSQGSPNTGELFF.